These T cell receptor beta chains were read from a single sample in a study of response to subunit inactivated influenza vaccine. TCRdb independently ran MiXCR on the RT-PCR reads; one entry per CDR3 protein. The sample has 530,000 or so distinct CDR3 sequences, about 14% seen once. The source was PBMCs from blood, collected 11 to 12 days after vaccination. These receptor sequences come from a man aged 45 to 65 who received an inactivated influenza vaccine. Both conserved end residues are part of each CDR3. The order of the fields is J gene, V gene, CDR3 length, CDR3 protein.

j_gene: TRBJ2-1; v_gene: TRBV7-9; len: 12; CDR3aa: CASRSVYNEQFF
j_gene: TRBJ2-2; v_gene: TRBV24-1; len: 11; CDR3aa: CATSKGGELFF
j_gene: TRBJ2-7; v_gene: TRBV12-3/TRBV12-4; len: 14; CDR3aa: CASSQDTNSYEQYF
j_gene: TRBJ1-6; v_gene: TRBV7-2; len: 12; CDR3aa: CASSPDSRLLHF
j_gene: TRBJ2-6; v_gene: TRBV3-1; len: 16; CDR3aa: CASSQGGITGANVLTF
j_gene: TRBJ2-1; v_gene: TRBV4-3; len: 12; CDR3aa: CASSHDRGHQFF
j_gene: TRBJ1-1; v_gene: TRBV12-3/TRBV12-4; len: 15; CDR3aa: CASSLEGHTNTEAFF
j_gene: TRBJ2-1; v_gene: TRBV9; len: 15; CDR3aa: CASSPEGNSYNEQFF
j_gene: TRBJ2-7; v_gene: TRBV9; len: 14; CDR3aa: CASSVGRDSYEQYF
j_gene: TRBJ2-3; v_gene: TRBV18; len: 16; CDR3aa: CASSPRLGGDTDTQYF
j_gene: TRBJ1-5; v_gene: TRBV20-1; len: 15; CDR3aa: CSASRGQGADQPQHF
j_gene: TRBJ1-1; v_gene: TRBV7-9; len: 15; CDR3aa: CASTRDRGQVTEAFF
j_gene: TRBJ2-1; v_gene: TRBV20-1; len: 12; CDR3aa: CSARRVYNEQFF
j_gene: TRBJ2-1; v_gene: TRBV20-1; len: 14; CDR3aa: CSARRGQVYNEQFF
j_gene: TRBJ1-6; v_gene: TRBV5-1; len: 16; CDR3aa: CASSWGGTGINSPLHF
j_gene: TRBJ2-6; v_gene: TRBV10-3; len: 16; CDR3aa: CAISEPKLSGANVLTF
j_gene: TRBJ2-6; v_gene: TRBV11-1; len: 19; CDR3aa: CASSLAYRDRVSGANVLTF
j_gene: TRBJ2-3; v_gene: TRBV7-2; len: 15; CDR3aa: CASSLERFSTDTQYF
j_gene: TRBJ1-5; v_gene: TRBV2; len: 14; CDR3aa: CASSRSGVDQPQHF
j_gene: TRBJ2-5; v_gene: TRBV12-3/TRBV12-4; len: 15; CDR3aa: CASRPSGGASETQYF
j_gene: TRBJ1-6; v_gene: TRBV5-1; len: 16; CDR3aa: CASSFTGTGVDSPLHF
j_gene: TRBJ1-5; v_gene: TRBV12-3/TRBV12-4; len: 14; CDR3aa: CASSLLALNQPQHF
j_gene: TRBJ2-7; v_gene: TRBV6-1; len: 16; CDR3aa: CASSKMWTSGKHEQYF
j_gene: TRBJ1-2; v_gene: TRBV5-1; len: 13; CDR3aa: CASSWMGQAGYTF
j_gene: TRBJ1-3; v_gene: TRBV21-1; len: 15; CDR3aa: CASSVGTFSGNTIYF